A single sample is the source of the 17 T cell receptor beta chains below, sequenced in a study of cytomegalovirus exposure and HLA in healthy donors. Primers for the PCR totalled 60 Vbeta and 13 Jbeta. The repertoire was sequenced with immunoSEQ multiplex PCR; TCRdb's copy has only in-frame clones and lacks some. The sample yields over 95,000 clones, about 70% seen once. Sequences were obtained from PBMCs. The receptors here all came from a woman in her forties in good health and CMV-seropositive.

This chain connects TRBV5-4 to TRBJ2-5; 8 positions match TRBD2. With V trimmed by 6 bases and J by 3 bases, 7 bases remained unmatched. Per the germline V gene, CDR1 is SGHNT and CDR2 is YYREEE (reference sequence). The CDR3 loop spans 14 amino acids. The CDR3 bases are TGTGCCAGCACTGGCGGGGGGCGGGAAGAGACCCAGTACTTC. It encodes CASTGGGREETQYF.

The CDR3 is CASSQALTGRNTEAFF. CDR3 coding DNA: TGTGCCAGCAGCCAAGCACTCACAGGGAGGAACACTGAAGCTTTCTTT. This chain joins TRBV4-2 and TRBJ1-1, with D perhaps TRBD1 (6 bases). The V gene lost 1 base and the J gene lost 1 base, with 13 bases spanning the gap. CDR1 is LGHNA, CDR2 YNFKEQ, per germline. The CDR3 totals 16 residues.

This clone was picked up a small number of times. This chain joins TRBV7-8 and TRBJ1-5, with a tentative D call TRBD1 (5 bases). The germline V and J ends were trimmed by 4 bases and 6 bases, with 13 bases remaining between them. CDR1 is SGHVS and CDR2 is FQNEAQ in the germline V gene. The CDR3 sequence is 14 residues long. Here the CDR3 reads CASSSLGGGQPQHF. Here the CDR3 DNA reads TGTGCCAGCAGCTCCCTCGGGGGGGGTCAGCCCCAGCATTTT.

The chain has TRBV5-1 and TRBJ1-1, with D unresolved. V was pared by 5 bases and J by 0 bases, with 8 bases between. Germline-derived CDR1 and CDR2 are SGHRS and YFSETQ. This CDR3 is built from 13 residues. For the CDR3, the DNA is TGCGCCAGCAGATCTCAGTTGAACACTGAAGCTTTCTTT. This gives the protein CASRSQLNTEAFF.

V is TRBV19 and J is TRBJ2-3; 9 bases line up with TRBD2. With 4 bases clipped from V and 5 bases from J, the junction kept 16 bases outside the gene matches. CDR3 length: 18 residues. Per the germline V gene, CDR1 is LNHDA and CDR2 is SQIVND (reference sequence). The CDR3 sequence is CASSTPPLFSGGGDTQYF. As DNA, the CDR3 is TGTGCCAGTAGTACCCCACCCCTATTTAGCGGGGGCGGAGATACGCAGTATTTT. Full variable domain (remainder filled in from reference TRBV19 and TRBJ2-3): DGGITQSPKYLFRKEGQNVTLSCEQNLNHDAMYWYRQDPGQGLRLIYYSQIVNDFQKGDIAEGYSVSREKKESFPLTVTSAQKNPTAFYLCASSTPPLFSGGGDTQYFGPGTRLTVL.

The gene calls are TRBV7-9 and TRBJ2-3, with D possibly being TRBD2 (6 bases). The germline V gene has CDR1 SEHNR and CDR2 FQNEAQ (reference sequence). Trimming took off 1 base at V and 4 bases at J, with 12 bases between the two ends. The CDR3 extends over 15 amino acids. The DNA of the CDR3 is TGTGCCAGCAGCTTAGGTGGAGGGCCGGCAGATACGCAGTATTTT. Encoded protein: CASSLGGGPADTQYF.

Concerning this clone itself: One end of the junction varies from germline; a read error may be responsible. The identical CDR3 is also encoded by other nucleotide sequences in the sample. The chain couples TRBV4-1 to TRBJ1-2; tentatively, D is TRBD1 (5 bases). This CDR3 has 14 residues. CDR1 and CDR2 (germline): MGHRA, YSYEKL. CDR3 residues: CASSLGQPTYGYTF. CDR3 nucleotide sequence: TGTGCCAGCAGCCTAGGACAACCGACCTATGGCTACACCTTC.

V is TRBV7-8 and J is TRBJ2-1; 13 bases are shared with TRBD2. The CDR3 is made up of 20 amino acids. Germline assignment: CDR1 SGHVS and CDR2 FQNEAQ. Trimming cost V 3 bases and J 5 bases; bases outside gene matches: 16. Here the CDR3 reads CASSFRRRLAGGSADNEQFF. Written as DNA, the CDR3 is TGTGCCAGCAGCTTCCGTCGCCGACTAGCGGGGGGCTCGGCAGACAATGAGCAGTTCTTC.

The rearrangement links TRBV5-1 to TRBJ1-1; D ambiguous. Germline loops: CDR1 SGHRS, CDR2 YFSETQ. Between the trimmed V and J ends, which lost 1 base and 0 bases, there was a span of 7 bases. CDR3 length: 14 residues. CDR3 loop: CASSLLQMNTEAFF. CDR3 sequence (DNA): TGCGCCAGCAGCTTGTTACAGATGAACACTGAAGCTTTCTTT.

V usage is TRBV10-3 and J usage is TRBJ1-6, with 7 bases that match TRBD1. CDR1 is ENHRY, CDR2 SYGVKD, per germline. CDR3 length: 15 residues. J lost 6 bases, V lost 6 bases, and 8 bases had no gene match. CDR3 region: CAISPSGTVNSPLHF. DNA of the CDR3: TGTGCCATCAGCCCCTCCGGGACAGTTAATTCACCCCTCCACTTT.

This chain joins TRBV2 and TRBJ2-3, with 16 bases aligning to TRBD2. Germline CDR1 and CDR2: SNHLY and FYNNEI. The length of the CDR3 is 17 residues. The ends lost 5 bases at V and 5 bases at J; junction bases unmatched: 7. The CDR3 loop is CASSSGTSGGAVDTQYF. The CDR3 DNA sequence: TGTGCCAGCAGTTCCGGGACTAGCGGGGGGGCCGTAGATACGCAGTATTTT.

The count of this clone is one. The junction departs from germline at one end; a sequencing error may be responsible. The chain combines TRBV6-1 with TRBJ2-5, with unresolved D. The CDR3 consists of 13 residues. The germline V gene encodes CDR1 MNHNS and CDR2 SASEGT. CDR3 loop: CASSTLTQEAQYF. CDR3 in DNA: TGTGCCAGCAGTACCTTAACTCAAGAGGCCCAGTACTTC.

The genes are TRBV2 and TRBJ1-6, with a weak D call TRBD1 (5 bases). The CDR3 consists of 14 residues. V lost 4 bases and J lost 7, with 11 bases in between. CDR1 is SNHLY and CDR2 is FYNNEI in the germline V gene. CDR3 in amino acids: CASSVGVGNSPLHF. DNA of the CDR3: TGTGCCAGCAGTGTAGGGGTGGGCAATTCACCCCTCCACTTT.

The chain combines TRBV5-1 with TRBJ2-3; perhaps TRBD1 as D (6 bases). Deletions cut 4 bases from V and 6 bases from J, with 15 bases between. Germline loops: CDR1 SGHRS, CDR2 YFSETQ. CDR3 length equals 14 residues. The CDR3 loop is CASSRNGGVDTQYF. Here the CDR3 DNA reads TGCGCCAGCAGCCGTAATGGGGGCGTGGATACGCAGTATTTT. Full variable domain (rest looked up from reference TRBV5-1 and TRBJ2-3): KAGVTQTPRYLIKTRGQQVTLSCSPISGHRSVSWYQQTPGQGLQFLFEYFSETQRNKGNFPGRFSGRQFSNSRSEMNVSTLELGDSALYLCASSRNGGVDTQYFGPGTRLTVL.

V usage is TRBV9 and J usage is TRBJ2-3, with D maybe TRBD1 (6 bases). Germline V gives CDR1 SGDLS, CDR2 YYNGEE. V was cut by 2 bases and J by 1 base, with 14 bases left in between. The CDR3 totals 16 residues. In nucleotides, the CDR3 is TGTGCCAGCAGCGTTTCCCCGGGACAACGCACAGATACGCAGTATTTT. As protein: CASSVSPGQRTDTQYF.

The chain employs TRBV30 and TRBJ2-1; D gene ambiguous. Germline V gene sequence: CDR1 GTSNPN, CDR2 SVGIG (reference sequence). Trimming took off 1 base at V and 12 bases at J, with 16 bases between the two ends. The CDR3 loop spans 13 amino acids. The CDR3 nucleotides read TGTGCCTGGAGTGATAATTTGACGAGAGGGCAGTTCTTC. This translates into CAWSDNLTRGQFF.

This chain uses TRBV5-4 with TRBJ1-1; D not resolved. Germline V gene sequence: CDR1 SGHNT, CDR2 YYREEE (reference sequence). The CDR3 extends over 15 amino acids. V shed 4 bases and J shed 1 base, with 14 bases lying between them. CDR3 residues: CASSTLPTPNTEAFF. The CDR3 bases are TGTGCCAGCAGCACGCTACCCACCCCGAACACTGAAGCTTTCTTT.